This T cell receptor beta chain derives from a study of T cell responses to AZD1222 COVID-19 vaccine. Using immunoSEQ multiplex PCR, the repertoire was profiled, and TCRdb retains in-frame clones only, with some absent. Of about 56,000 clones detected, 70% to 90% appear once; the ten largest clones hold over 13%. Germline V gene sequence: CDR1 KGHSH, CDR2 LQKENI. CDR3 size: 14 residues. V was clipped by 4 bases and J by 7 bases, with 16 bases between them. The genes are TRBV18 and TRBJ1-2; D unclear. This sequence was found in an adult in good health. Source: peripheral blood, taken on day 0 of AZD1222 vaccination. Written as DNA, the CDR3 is TGTGCCAGCTCACAAGGTGGCGAATGGGGTGGCTACACCTTC. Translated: CASSQGGEWGGYTF.